Below, one T cell receptor beta chain is given with its context. Germline-derived CDR1 and CDR2 are SNHLY and FYNNEI. The CDR3 consists of 14 residues. V lost 4 bases and J lost 4; bases outside the gene matches: 3. The sample is drawn from a study of T cell changes during pregnancy in multiple sclerosis. Using immunoSEQ multiplex PCR, the repertoire was profiled, and TCRdb retains in-frame clones only, with some absent. The table lists tens of thousands of clones, approximately 92% of them singletons. The sequencing used peripheral blood, collected in the third trimester of pregnancy. This receptor was taken from a female donor in good health, enrolled as a control in a pregnancy study. The gene calls are TRBV2 and TRBJ1-4; TRBD1 aligns across 7 bases. This chain's CDR3 is CASSGDSFNEKLFF. The CDR3, as DNA: TGTGCCAGCAGTGGGGACAGCTTTAATGAAAAACTGTTTTTT.